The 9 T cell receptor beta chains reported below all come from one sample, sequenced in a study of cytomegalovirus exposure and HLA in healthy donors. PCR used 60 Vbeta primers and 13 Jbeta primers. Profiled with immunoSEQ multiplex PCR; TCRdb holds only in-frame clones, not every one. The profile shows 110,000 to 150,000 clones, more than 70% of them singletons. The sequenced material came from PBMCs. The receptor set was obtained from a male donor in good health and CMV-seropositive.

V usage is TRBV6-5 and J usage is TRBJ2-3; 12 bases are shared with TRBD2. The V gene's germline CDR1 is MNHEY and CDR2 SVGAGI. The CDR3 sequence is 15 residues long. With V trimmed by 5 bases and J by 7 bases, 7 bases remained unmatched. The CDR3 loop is CASSTASGGAYTQYF. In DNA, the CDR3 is TGTGCCAGCAGTACCGCTAGCGGGGGGGCTTATACGCAGTATTTT.

CDR3 DNA sequence: TGCAGCGTACGAATATCGACAGGGGATACTGAAGCTTTCTTT. Its translation is CSVRISTGDTEAFF. The chain carries TRBV29-1 and TRBJ1-1, with 8 bases matching TRBD1. V dropped 6 bases and J dropped 5; count of bases not matched to a gene: 11. Germline CDR1 and CDR2: SQVTM and ANQGSEA. The CDR3 is made up of 14 amino acids. Full variable domain (outside the CDR3, taken from reference TRBV29-1 and TRBJ1-1): SAVISQKPSRDICQRGTSLTIQCQVDSQVTMMFWYRQQPGQSLTLIATANQGSEATYESGFVIDKFPISRPNLTFSTLTVSNMSPEDSSIYLCSVRISTGDTEAFFGQGTRLTVV.

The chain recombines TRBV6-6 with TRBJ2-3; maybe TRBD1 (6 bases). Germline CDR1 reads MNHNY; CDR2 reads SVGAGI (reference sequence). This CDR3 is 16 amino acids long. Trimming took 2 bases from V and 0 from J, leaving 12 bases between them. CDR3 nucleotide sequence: TGTGCCAGCAGTTACGCACGGACAGCTAGCACAGATACGCAGTATTTT. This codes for CASSYARTASTDTQYF.

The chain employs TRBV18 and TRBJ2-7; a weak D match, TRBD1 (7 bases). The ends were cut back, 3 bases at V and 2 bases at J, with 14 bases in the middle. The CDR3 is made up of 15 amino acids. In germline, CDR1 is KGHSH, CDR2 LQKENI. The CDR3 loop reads CASSPPGGQTYEQYF. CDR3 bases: TGTGCCAGCTCACCCCCCGGGGGACAGACCTACGAGCAGTACTTC.

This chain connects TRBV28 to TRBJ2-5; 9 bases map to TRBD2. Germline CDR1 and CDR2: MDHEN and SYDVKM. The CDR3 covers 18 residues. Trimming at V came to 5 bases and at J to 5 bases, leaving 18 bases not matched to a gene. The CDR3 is CASSMAAAAGGSEETQYF. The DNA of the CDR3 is TGTGCCAGCAGTATGGCGGCTGCGGCGGGAGGGTCGGAGGAGACCCAGTACTTC.

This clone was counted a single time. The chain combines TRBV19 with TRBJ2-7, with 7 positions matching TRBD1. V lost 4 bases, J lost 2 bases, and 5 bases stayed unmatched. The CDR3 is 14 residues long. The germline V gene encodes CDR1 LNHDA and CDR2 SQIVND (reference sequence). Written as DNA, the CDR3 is TGTGCCAGTAGTAGGACAGGTACTGCCTACGAGCAGTACTTC. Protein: CASSRTGTAYEQYF.

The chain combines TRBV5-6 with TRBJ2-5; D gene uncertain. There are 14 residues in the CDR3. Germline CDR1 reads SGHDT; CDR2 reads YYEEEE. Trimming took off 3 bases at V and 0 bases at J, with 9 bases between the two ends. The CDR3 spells CASSYDTNQETQYF. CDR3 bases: TGTGCCAGCAGCTATGACACGAACCAAGAGACCCAGTACTTC.

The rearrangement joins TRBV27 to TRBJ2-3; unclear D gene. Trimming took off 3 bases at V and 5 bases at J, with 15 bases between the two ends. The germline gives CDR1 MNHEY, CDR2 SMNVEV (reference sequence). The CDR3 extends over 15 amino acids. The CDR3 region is CASSFRVAVRDTQYF. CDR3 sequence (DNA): TGTGCCAGCAGTTTCCGGGTTGCGGTCAGAGATACGCAGTATTTT.

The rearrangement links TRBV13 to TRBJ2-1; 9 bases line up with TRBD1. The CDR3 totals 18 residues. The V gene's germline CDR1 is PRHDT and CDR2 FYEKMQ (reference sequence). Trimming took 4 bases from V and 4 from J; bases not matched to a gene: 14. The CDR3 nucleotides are TGTGCCAGCAGCTCCCTCCTTCTTACAGGGGGCGGTTACAATGAGCAGTTCTTC. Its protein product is CASSSLLLTGGGYNEQFF.